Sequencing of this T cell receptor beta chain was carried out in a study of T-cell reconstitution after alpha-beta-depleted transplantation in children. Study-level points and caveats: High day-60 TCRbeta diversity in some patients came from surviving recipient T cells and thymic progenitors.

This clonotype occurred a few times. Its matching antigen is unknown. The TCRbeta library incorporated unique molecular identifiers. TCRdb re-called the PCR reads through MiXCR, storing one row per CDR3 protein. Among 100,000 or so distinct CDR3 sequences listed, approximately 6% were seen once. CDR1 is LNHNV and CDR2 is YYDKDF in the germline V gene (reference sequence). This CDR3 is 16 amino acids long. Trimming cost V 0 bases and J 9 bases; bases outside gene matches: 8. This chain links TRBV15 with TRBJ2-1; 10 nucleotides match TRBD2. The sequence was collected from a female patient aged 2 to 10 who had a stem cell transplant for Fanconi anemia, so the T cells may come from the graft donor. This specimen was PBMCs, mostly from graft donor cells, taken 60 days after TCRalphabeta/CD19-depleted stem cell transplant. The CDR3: CATSRDFQREGGEQFF. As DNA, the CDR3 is TGTGCCACCAGCAGAGATTTCCAGCGGGAGGGGGGTGAGCAGTTCTTC.